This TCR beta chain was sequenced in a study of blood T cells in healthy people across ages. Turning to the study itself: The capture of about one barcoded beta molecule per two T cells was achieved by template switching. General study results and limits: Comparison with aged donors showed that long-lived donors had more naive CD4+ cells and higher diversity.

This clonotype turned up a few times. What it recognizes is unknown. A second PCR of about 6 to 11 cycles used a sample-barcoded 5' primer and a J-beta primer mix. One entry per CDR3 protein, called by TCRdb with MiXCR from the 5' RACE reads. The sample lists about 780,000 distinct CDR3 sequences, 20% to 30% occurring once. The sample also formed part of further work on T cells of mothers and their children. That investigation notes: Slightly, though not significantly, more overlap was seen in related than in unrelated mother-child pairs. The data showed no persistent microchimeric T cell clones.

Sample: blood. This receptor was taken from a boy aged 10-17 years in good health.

The CDR3 DNA follows: TGTGCCAGCAGCGAGGGGTCAAGGCCCCAGTACTTC. This encodes CASSEGSRPQYF. The chain uses TRBV5-6 and TRBJ2-5, with D perhaps assigned TRBD1 or TRBD2 (5 bases each). V lost 4 bases, J lost 9 bases, and 13 bases lay in between. CDR3 size: 12 residues. Per germline, CDR1 SGHDT and CDR2 YYEEEE.